The 15 T cell receptor beta chains below come from one sample, sequenced in a study of blood T cell repertoires in COVID-19. Sequenced by immunoSEQ multiplex PCR; TCRdb stores in-frame clones only, minus some. The sample holds some 200,000 clones; around 82% are singletons and the top ten take about 5.5%. The sequencing input was PBMCs or T cells enriched from blood (not recorded which). The receptors shown here come from a woman aged 55-75 years with acute COVID-19.

V usage is TRBV28 and J usage is TRBJ1-1; 7 bases are a match to TRBD1. The ends lost 10 bases at V and 4 bases at J; junction bases unmatched: 12. The CDR3 length is 14 residues. Germline CDR1 is MDHEN and CDR2 is SYDVKM. The CDR3: CATARQGGRTEAFF. The DNA for the CDR3 is TGTGCCACAGCGAGACAGGGTGGGCGCACTGAAGCTTTCTTT.

This chain uses TRBV28 with TRBJ2-1; 7 bases map to TRBD2. Trimming took 6 bases from V and 5 from J; bases not matched to a gene: 13. Germline CDR1 and CDR2: MDHEN and SYDVKM. The CDR3 sequence is 16 residues long. The CDR3 nucleotides read TGTGCCAGCAGGCCGCCCAGCGGGGAGAAGGACAATGAGCAGTTCTTC. Translated, it gives CASRPPSGEKDNEQFF. The full variable domain, rest sourced from reference TRBV28 and TRBJ2-1, is DVKVTQSSRYLVKRTGEKVFLECVQDMDHENMFWYRQDPGLGLRLIYFSYDVKMKEKGDIPEGYSVSREKKERFSLILESASTNQTSMYLCASRPPSGEKDNEQFFGPGTRLTVL.

The chain uses TRBV5-6 and TRBJ1-2, with a tentative D call TRBD1 (5 bases). Per the germline V gene, CDR1 is SGHDT and CDR2 is YYEEEE. Trimming stripped 4 bases from V and 4 bases from J, with 17 bases between. The CDR3 consists of 15 residues. DNA of the CDR3: TGTGCCAGCAGCCGGCGGGACTCTACTTTCTATGGCTACACCTTC. Its protein is CASSRRDSTFYGYTF. The full variable domain, in which reference TRBV5-6 and TRBJ1-2 provide the parts outside the CDR3, is DAGVTQSPTHLIKTRGQQVTLRCSPKSGHDTVSWYQQALGQGPQFIFQYYEEEERQRGNFPDRFSGHQFPNYSSELNVNALLLGDSALYLCASSRRDSTFYGYTFGSGTRLTVV.

This rearrangement joins TRBV11-2 to TRBJ1-6; no clear D gene. Per germline, CDR1 SGHAT and CDR2 FQNNGV. The CDR3 loop spans 13 amino acids. Trimming stripped 7 bases from V and 6 bases from J, with 10 bases between. DNA for the CDR3: TGTGCCAGCACCGGGGTCCCTAATTCACCCCTCCACTTT. Translation: CASTGVPNSPLHF.

This clone has only one observation. V gene TRBV19 combines with J gene TRBJ1-1; D not certain. This CDR3 is built from 14 residues. CDR1 is LNHDA, CDR2 SQIVND, per germline (reference sequence). V lost 3 bases to trimming and J lost 3 bases, with 11 bases between them. CDR3 DNA sequence: TGTGCCAGTAGTATGAGGCAGTCCTACACTGAAGCTTTCTTT. Amino acids: CASSMRQSYTEAFF.

This clone was observed a single time. V gene TRBV9 combines with J gene TRBJ2-1, with 8 positions matching TRBD2. The V segment lost 3 bases and the J segment 6 bases; nucleotides outside the gene matches: 17. The CDR3 sequence is 18 residues long. CDR1 is SGDLS and CDR2 is YYNGEE in the germline V gene. The CDR3 region has the DNA TGTGCCAGCAGCGCGATAAAAACCGGGACTAGGCACGGCAATGAGCAGTTCTTC. It translates to CASSAIKTGTRHGNEQFF. The full variable domain, with the rest looked up from reference TRBV9 and TRBJ2-1, is DSGVTQTPKHLITATGQRVTLRCSPRSGDLSVYWYQQSLDQGLQFLIQYYNGEERAKGNILERFSAQQFPDLHSELNLSSLELGDSALYFCASSAIKTGTRHGNEQFFGPGTRLTVL.

This clone has just one count. The chain links TRBV19 to TRBJ2-6, with a tentative D call TRBD1 (6 bases). CDR3 length equals 17 residues. The germline V gene has CDR1 LNHDA and CDR2 SQIVND (reference sequence). Deletions cut 5 bases from V and 3 bases from J, with 17 bases between. The CDR3 bases are TGTGCCAGTAGTCTAAAATTGGGGGCTGTTGGGGCCAACGTCCTGACTTTC. Its protein is CASSLKLGAVGANVLTF. The variable domain in full, with the rest retrieved from reference TRBV19 and TRBJ2-6, is DGGITQSPKYLFRKEGQNVTLSCEQNLNHDAMYWYRQDPGQGLRLIYYSQIVNDFQKGDIAEGYSVSREKKESFPLTVTSAQKNPTAFYLCASSLKLGAVGANVLTFGAGSRLTVL.

The rearrangement links TRBV5-4 to TRBJ2-5, with 7 bases fitting TRBD2. Germline CDR1 SGHNT, CDR2 YYREEE (reference sequence). The CDR3 sequence is 14 residues long. The J segment lost 3 bases and the V segment lost 8 bases, leaving 10 bases of the junction unmatched. CDR3 in amino acids: CASSSGSGEETQYF. DNA for the CDR3: TGTGCCAGTTCTAGCGGATCTGGGGAAGAGACCCAGTACTTC. The complete variable domain, with remaining parts taken from reference TRBV5-4 and TRBJ2-5, reads ETGVTQSPTHLIKTRGQQVTLRCSSQSGHNTVSWYQQALGQGPQFIFQYYREEENGRGNFPPRFSGLQFPNYSSELNVNALELDDSALYLCASSSGSGEETQYFGPGTRLLVL.

This chain joins TRBV6-2 or TRBV6-3 and TRBJ2-2, with TRBD1 as a possible D gene (6 bases). Germline CDR1 is MNHEY and CDR2 is SVGEGT. This CDR3 spans 15 amino acids. V lost 6 bases and J lost 2, with 13 bases in between. CDR3 nucleotides: TGTGCCAGCAGCCAACAGGGACAAAACACCGGGGAGCTGTTTTTT. Translated, it gives CASSQQGQNTGELFF.

The chain uses TRBV19 and TRBJ1-1; D is perhaps TRBD1 (5 bases). This CDR3 spans 13 amino acids. Germline V gives CDR1 LNHDA, CDR2 SQIVND (reference sequence). Trimming removed 7 bases from V and 7 bases from J, with 16 bases in between. CDR3 region: CASTNSWGGEAFF. The DNA of the CDR3 is TGTGCCAGTACAAACTCTTGGGGCGGTGAAGCTTTCTTT.

CDR3 sequence reads: CASSSTGGSSNQPQHF. CDR3 DNA sequence: TGTGCCAGCAGTTCGACAGGGGGCTCTAGCAATCAGCCCCAGCATTTT. This sequence joins TRBV6-5 and TRBJ1-5; 10 bases are shared with TRBD1. CDR1 and CDR2 from the germline V gene are MNHEY and SVGAGI. The CDR3 is 16 residues long. V trimming: 4 bases; J trimming: 0 bases; junction bases outside the gene matches: 3.

The chain joins TRBV5-8 to TRBJ1-2, with 10 bases matching TRBD1. This CDR3 comprises 14 residues. V shed 3 bases and J 6 bases; nucleotides not matched to a gene: 5. Per the germline V gene, CDR1 is SGHTS and CDR2 is YDEGEE. The CDR3 is CASSSRTGGDGYTF. As DNA, the CDR3 is TGTGCCAGCAGCTCAAGGACAGGGGGGGATGGCTACACCTTC.

The chain carries TRBV12-3 or TRBV12-4 and TRBJ1-5; a possible D gene is TRBD1 (5 bases). The CDR3 runs to 12 residues. V was clipped by 6 bases and J by 5 bases, with 8 bases between them. CDR3 amino acids: CASRTDYQPQHF. The CDR3 DNA reads as TGTGCCAGCAGGACAGACTATCAGCCCCAGCATTTT.

This chain uses TRBV24-1 with TRBJ2-5; possible D gene TRBD2, 5 bases. This CDR3 spans 14 amino acids. The V end lost 4 bases, the J end lost 3 bases, and 11 bases lay between the germline ends. Per the germline V gene, CDR1 is KGHDR and CDR2 is SFDVKD. Here the CDR3 DNA reads TGTGCCACCAGTGACCCGGACGGGAAAGAGACCCAGTACTTC. Translation: CATSDPDGKETQYF.

The CDR3: CASSRPRGRAFF. The DNA for the CDR3 is TGTGCCAGCAGTCGCCCGCGGGGCCGGGCTTTCTTT. The chain has TRBV6-5 and TRBJ1-1; TRBD1 might be the D (5 bases). The V end was cut by 5 bases, the J end by 11 bases, with 15 bases between. The CDR3 contains 12 residues. CDR1 MNHEY and CDR2 SVGAGI come from the germline V gene.